A selection of T cell receptor beta chains follows, all from one sample in a study of CD8 T cells in ankylosing spondylitis. TCRdb ran MiXCR on the 5' RACE reads and lists one entry per CDR3 protein. This sample has 400,000 or so distinct CDR3 sequences; roughly 25% occur once, and the top ten carry 0.75% to 0.9%. The specimen sequenced was blood, either unsorted or a sorted T cell fraction (not recorded which). The receptor source for this set is a male donor with ankylosing spondylitis. Each CDR3 is given with its conserved first and last residue. A D gene is named only where the DNA matches it firmly. Size is stated for part of the rows, as once, few or many counts, or as a class when the clone is expanded.

d_gene: NA; v_gene: TRBV7-9; j_gene: TRBJ2-3; abundance: few; CDR3nt: TGTGCCAGCAGCTTAATTCAAGGTAGTACAGATACGCAGTATTTT; CDR3aa: CASSLIQGSTDTQYF
d_gene: NA; v_gene: TRBV20-1; j_gene: TRBJ2-2; abundance: NA; CDR3nt: TGCAGTGCTAGAGATCACCGAGGGTCCGGCGGGGAGCTGTTTTTT; CDR3aa: CSARDHRGSGGELFF
d_gene: NA; v_gene: TRBV10-3; j_gene: TRBJ1-1; abundance: NA; CDR3nt: TGTGCCATCAGAATAACAGGGTCGGGAAATGCTGAAGCTTTCTTT; CDR3aa: CAIRITGSGNAEAFF
d_gene: NA; v_gene: TRBV5-1; j_gene: TRBJ1-6; abundance: NA; CDR3nt: TGCGCCAGCAGCCAGGGATCTGTTAATTCACCCCTCCACTTT; CDR3aa: CASSQGSVNSPLHF
d_gene: NA; v_gene: TRBV20-1; j_gene: TRBJ1-1; abundance: few; CDR3nt: TGCAGTGCTGAAGAAGGGAGGAACACTGAAGCTTTCTTT; CDR3aa: CSAEEGRNTEAFF
d_gene: TRBD1; v_gene: TRBV9; j_gene: TRBJ2-4; abundance: few; CDR3nt: TGTGCCAGCAGCCCCCCACGGCCAGGGGGAAACAAAAACATTCAGTACTTC; CDR3aa: CASSPPRPGGNKNIQYF
d_gene: NA; v_gene: TRBV2; j_gene: TRBJ1-2; abundance: NA; CDR3nt: TGTGCCAGCAGTGACCAGGGAGAAGACTATGGCTACACCTTC; CDR3aa: CASSDQGEDYGYTF
d_gene: TRBD2; v_gene: TRBV29-1; j_gene: TRBJ2-1; abundance: few; CDR3nt: TGCAGCGGGGCGGGGACTAGCGGGAGACAGAGCTCCTACAATGAGCAGTTCTTC; CDR3aa: CSGAGTSGRQSSYNEQFF
d_gene: TRBD1; v_gene: TRBV5-1; j_gene: TRBJ1-1; abundance: few; CDR3nt: TGCGCCAGCAGCTTCGGACAGGGGAGGGAGAACACTGAAGCTTTCTTT; CDR3aa: CASSFGQGRENTEAFF
d_gene: NA; v_gene: TRBV10-3; j_gene: TRBJ1-5; abundance: NA; CDR3nt: TGTGCCATCAGTGAGTCGGGCAGGGGCAATCAGCCCCAGCATTTT; CDR3aa: CAISESGRGNQPQHF
d_gene: NA; v_gene: TRBV21-1; j_gene: TRBJ1-3; abundance: few; CDR3nt: TGTGCCAGCAGCAAACCTTTACCAGGGATCCCTGGAAACACCATATATTTT; CDR3aa: CASSKPLPGIPGNTIYF
d_gene: TRBD1; v_gene: TRBV5-1; j_gene: TRBJ2-1; abundance: NA; CDR3nt: TGCGCCAGCAGCGGAACGGGACAGGGGAGAGGGAATGAGCAGTTCTTC; CDR3aa: CASSGTGQGRGNEQFF
d_gene: NA; v_gene: TRBV12-3/TRBV12-4; j_gene: TRBJ1-5; abundance: many; CDR3nt: TGTGCCAGCACCAAAGGAGGCCCTAGCAATCAGCCCCAGCATTTT; CDR3aa: CASTKGGPSNQPQHF
d_gene: NA; v_gene: TRBV6-1; j_gene: TRBJ2-1; abundance: few; CDR3nt: TGTGCCAGCACCCAGAGGGGACCAGAGGGCAATGAGCAGTTCTTC; CDR3aa: CASTQRGPEGNEQFF
d_gene: TRBD1; v_gene: TRBV6-1; j_gene: TRBJ1-5; abundance: NA; CDR3nt: TGTGCCAGCAGATTGGGGACAGGGGTTAATCAGCCCCAGCATTTT; CDR3aa: CASRLGTGVNQPQHF
d_gene: NA; v_gene: TRBV4-2; j_gene: TRBJ2-1; abundance: NA; CDR3nt: TGTGCCAGCAGCCAAGGCTACTACAATGAGCAGTTCTTC; CDR3aa: CASSQGYYNEQFF
d_gene: TRBD1; v_gene: TRBV5-1; j_gene: TRBJ2-3; abundance: many; CDR3nt: TGCGCCAGCAGCCCGGGACAGGGGGCAGATACGCAGTATTTT; CDR3aa: CASSPGQGADTQYF
d_gene: NA; v_gene: TRBV7-2; j_gene: TRBJ1-1; abundance: NA; CDR3nt: TGTGCCAGCAGCCAGGGGCGGCGGAAAGCTTTCTTT; CDR3aa: CASSQGRRKAFF
d_gene: NA; v_gene: TRBV2; j_gene: TRBJ1-2; abundance: many; CDR3nt: TGTGCCAGCACCCCGACGGGGACAATGTATGGCTACACCTTC; CDR3aa: CASTPTGTMYGYTF
d_gene: TRBD2; v_gene: TRBV5-1; j_gene: TRBJ2-1; abundance: many; CDR3nt: TGCGCCAGCAGAGCGGGGGGGGAATACAATGAGCAGTTCTTC; CDR3aa: CASRAGGEYNEQFF
d_gene: TRBD1; v_gene: TRBV7-2; j_gene: TRBJ1-2; abundance: few; CDR3nt: TGTGCCAGCAGCTTAGAATACTCCAACAGGGGGAATGGCTACACCTTC; CDR3aa: CASSLEYSNRGNGYTF
d_gene: NA; v_gene: TRBV5-4; j_gene: TRBJ2-2; abundance: few; CDR3nt: TGTGCCAGCAGCCCCCGGGCAGGGTCCACCGGGGAGCTGTTTTTT; CDR3aa: CASSPRAGSTGELFF
d_gene: TRBD2; v_gene: TRBV20-1; j_gene: TRBJ2-1; abundance: NA; CDR3nt: TGCAGTGCTACTCACCAGCTAGCGGGAGGGTACAATGAGCAGTTCTTC; CDR3aa: CSATHQLAGGYNEQFF
d_gene: TRBD1; v_gene: TRBV12-3/TRBV12-4; j_gene: TRBJ2-6; abundance: NA; CDR3nt: TGTGCCAGCAGCCAAGAGGGGGCCTCGGGGGCCAACGTCCTGACTTTC; CDR3aa: CASSQEGASGANVLTF
d_gene: NA; v_gene: TRBV19; j_gene: TRBJ2-5; abundance: NA; CDR3nt: TGTGCCAGTAGTGCGGGCCACCAAGAGACCCAGTACTTC; CDR3aa: CASSAGHQETQYF
d_gene: NA; v_gene: TRBV11-3; j_gene: TRBJ2-3; abundance: NA; CDR3nt: TGTGCCAGCAGCTTAGTTCTAGCCCCTAGCACAGATACGCAGTATTTT; CDR3aa: CASSLVLAPSTDTQYF
d_gene: NA; v_gene: TRBV7-9; j_gene: TRBJ2-5; abundance: few; CDR3nt: TGTGCCAGCAGCTTAGCGTCGGGAGACCGGGGCGGGACCCAGTACTTC; CDR3aa: CASSLASGDRGGTQYF
d_gene: NA; v_gene: TRBV7-2; j_gene: TRBJ1-6; abundance: NA; CDR3nt: TGTGCCAGCAGCTTAGGGGGGATCTATAATTCACCCCTCCACTTT; CDR3aa: CASSLGGIYNSPLHF
d_gene: NA; v_gene: TRBV2; j_gene: TRBJ2-1; abundance: NA; CDR3nt: TGTGCCAGCAGTGTCCGGATTCGAGTGTTCTTC; CDR3aa: CASSVRIRVFF
d_gene: NA; v_gene: TRBV12-3/TRBV12-4; j_gene: TRBJ1-5; abundance: NA; CDR3nt: TGTGCCAGCAGAAGAGAACAGGGAGTCGGAAATCAGCCCCAGCATTTT; CDR3aa: CASRREQGVGNQPQHF
d_gene: TRBD2; v_gene: TRBV5-5; j_gene: TRBJ2-1; abundance: NA; CDR3nt: TGTGCCAGCAGCTTGGCCCCACTAGCGGACTACTACAATGAGCAGTTCTTC; CDR3aa: CASSLAPLADYYNEQFF
d_gene: TRBD1; v_gene: TRBV5-1; j_gene: TRBJ2-5; abundance: NA; CDR3nt: TGCGCCAGCAGTCCCCTCGAACGGACAGGCGTAGAGACCCAGTACTTC; CDR3aa: CASSPLERTGVETQYF
d_gene: NA; v_gene: TRBV24-1; j_gene: TRBJ2-7; abundance: NA; CDR3nt: TGTGCCACCAGTGATTCTCACAGGGACGAGCAGTACTTC; CDR3aa: CATSDSHRDEQYF
d_gene: TRBD1; v_gene: TRBV5-1; j_gene: TRBJ1-4; abundance: many; CDR3nt: TGCGCCAGCAGCCGACTCTCGGGACAGGGGGCAACTAATGAAAAACTGTTTTTT; CDR3aa: CASSRLSGQGATNEKLFF
d_gene: NA; v_gene: TRBV27; j_gene: TRBJ2-5; abundance: NA; CDR3nt: TGTGCCAGCAGTTTATTTGGCAGGCCCCAAGAGACCCAGTACTTC; CDR3aa: CASSLFGRPQETQYF
d_gene: TRBD2; v_gene: TRBV6-1; j_gene: TRBJ2-1; abundance: few; CDR3nt: TGTGCCAGCAGTGTCGGGACTAGCGGGAGTGCTGAGCAGTTCTTC; CDR3aa: CASSVGTSGSAEQFF
d_gene: TRBD2; v_gene: TRBV29-1; j_gene: TRBJ2-4; abundance: NA; CDR3nt: TGCAGCGTTGAAGATCGAGGCGGGAGGGCCCTTGAAGCCAAAAACATTCAGTACTTC; CDR3aa: CSVEDRGGRALEAKNIQYF
d_gene: NA; v_gene: TRBV3-1; j_gene: TRBJ1-1; abundance: few; CDR3nt: TGTGCCAGCAGCCCGTCCGTCGGAGGGGGAGCTTTCTTT; CDR3aa: CASSPSVGGGAFF
d_gene: NA; v_gene: TRBV27; j_gene: TRBJ1-1; abundance: NA; CDR3nt: TGTGCCAGCAGTTACCAGGGGTTGAACACTGAAGCTTTCTTT; CDR3aa: CASSYQGLNTEAFF
d_gene: NA; v_gene: TRBV29-1; j_gene: TRBJ1-5; abundance: few; CDR3nt: TGCAGCTACCAACAGGAAAGCAATCAGCCCCAGCATTTT; CDR3aa: CSYQQESNQPQHF
d_gene: NA; v_gene: TRBV7-9; j_gene: TRBJ2-3; abundance: many; CDR3nt: TGTGCCAGCAGCATTCGGGAGAGCACAGATACGCAGTATTTT; CDR3aa: CASSIRESTDTQYF
d_gene: NA; v_gene: TRBV12-3/TRBV12-4; j_gene: TRBJ1-1; abundance: NA; CDR3nt: TGTGCCAGCAGTTCCCCTCCGGGAGCAGGGACTGAAGCTTTCTTT; CDR3aa: CASSSPPGAGTEAFF
d_gene: NA; v_gene: TRBV11-2; j_gene: TRBJ2-3; abundance: few; CDR3nt: TGTGCCAGCAGCTTAATTAGGGGGAGCTTCACAGATACGCAGTATTTT; CDR3aa: CASSLIRGSFTDTQYF
d_gene: NA; v_gene: TRBV20-1; j_gene: TRBJ2-1; abundance: NA; CDR3nt: TGCAGTGTTATGGGCGGGGTCGCCTACAATGAGCAGTTCTTC; CDR3aa: CSVMGGVAYNEQFF
d_gene: NA; v_gene: TRBV3-1; j_gene: TRBJ1-3; abundance: few; CDR3nt: TGTGCCAGCAGCCAACCTGGACAGCGAAACTCTGGAAACACCATATATTTT; CDR3aa: CASSQPGQRNSGNTIYF
d_gene: TRBD2; v_gene: TRBV20-1; j_gene: TRBJ2-5; abundance: NA; CDR3nt: TGCAGTGCCGAGGTTGCCGGGAGGGAGACCCAGTACTTC; CDR3aa: CSAEVAGRETQYF
d_gene: TRBD2; v_gene: TRBV10-2; j_gene: TRBJ2-1; abundance: few; CDR3nt: TGCGCCAGCAGCCCTAGCGGACATTACAATGAGCAGTTCTTC; CDR3aa: CASSPSGHYNEQFF
d_gene: NA; v_gene: TRBV5-1; j_gene: TRBJ2-1; abundance: few; CDR3nt: TGCGCCAGCAGCTTGGGGGATGTTTACAATGAGCAGTTCTTC; CDR3aa: CASSLGDVYNEQFF
d_gene: NA; v_gene: TRBV5-1; j_gene: TRBJ1-5; abundance: NA; CDR3nt: TGCGCCAGCAGCCAGGACGGGAGCAATCAGCCCCAGCATTTT; CDR3aa: CASSQDGSNQPQHF
d_gene: NA; v_gene: TRBV12-3/TRBV12-4; j_gene: TRBJ2-2; abundance: NA; CDR3nt: TGTGCCAGCAGCGGGACAAGCAGTAACACCGGGGAGCTGTTTTTT; CDR3aa: CASSGTSSNTGELFF
d_gene: TRBD1; v_gene: TRBV5-1; j_gene: TRBJ2-5; abundance: NA; CDR3nt: TGCGCCAGCAGCACGGGACAGGGGAGAAGAGAGACCCAGTACTTC; CDR3aa: CASSTGQGRRETQYF
d_gene: NA; v_gene: TRBV3-1; j_gene: TRBJ2-2; abundance: many; CDR3nt: TGTGCCAGCAGCCAAGCGTGGACAACCGGGGAGCTGTTTTTT; CDR3aa: CASSQAWTTGELFF
d_gene: TRBD1; v_gene: TRBV7-9; j_gene: TRBJ2-5; abundance: few; CDR3nt: TGTGCCAGCAGCTCCATCTCCGGGACAGGGGGAGGAGAGACCCAGTACTTC; CDR3aa: CASSSISGTGGGETQYF